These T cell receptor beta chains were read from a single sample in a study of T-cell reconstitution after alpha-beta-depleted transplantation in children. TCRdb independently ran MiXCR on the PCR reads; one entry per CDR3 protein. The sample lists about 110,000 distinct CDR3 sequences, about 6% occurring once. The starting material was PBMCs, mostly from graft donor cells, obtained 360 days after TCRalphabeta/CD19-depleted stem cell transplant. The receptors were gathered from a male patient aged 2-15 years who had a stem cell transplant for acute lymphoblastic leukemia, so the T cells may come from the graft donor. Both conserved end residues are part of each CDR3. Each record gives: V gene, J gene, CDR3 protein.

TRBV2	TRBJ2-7	CASSFSLFQYF
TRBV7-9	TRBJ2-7	CASSLSHPGLARNEQYF
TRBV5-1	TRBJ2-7	CASSPREGPYSSYEQYF
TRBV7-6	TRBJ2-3	CASSSLAGGRSDTQYF
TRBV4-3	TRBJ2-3	CASSQGFSGVGTDTQYF
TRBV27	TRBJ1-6	CASREGITLKGVNSPLHF
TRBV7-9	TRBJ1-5	CASSQEGRQPQHF
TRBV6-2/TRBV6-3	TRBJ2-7	CASSSNSGRPPNEQYF
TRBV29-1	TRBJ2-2	CSVEPDTGELFF
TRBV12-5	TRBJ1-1	CASRGGSTEAFF
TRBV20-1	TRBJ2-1	CSARGISNEQFF
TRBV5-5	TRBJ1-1	CASSLGDSIEAFF
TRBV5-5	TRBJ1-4	CASRPGSTNEKLFF
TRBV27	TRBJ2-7	CASSLSFGAYEQYF
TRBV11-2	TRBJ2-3	CASSPDRGIGAPSTDTQYF
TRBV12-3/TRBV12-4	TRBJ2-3	CASSPWTSGRTDTQYF